A selection of T cell receptor beta chains follows, all from one sample in a study of CD8 T cells in ankylosing spondylitis. Via MiXCR, TCRdb re-called the 5' RACE reads, giving one row per CDR3 protein. The sample records around 490,000 distinct CDR3 sequences, approximately 5% being singletons. Sequenced: blood, either unsorted or a sorted T cell fraction (not recorded which). The source of these receptors is a male donor with ankylosing spondylitis. Each CDR3 is given with its conserved first and last residue. D genes are given only for firm matches.

TRBD2,TRBJ2-7,TRBV9,CASSVRSGSGEQYF
-,TRBJ2-2,TRBV29-1,CSVGWDLGATGELFF
-,TRBJ2-1,TRBV20-1,CSVGSKAGQFF
TRBD1,TRBJ2-1,TRBV7-7,CASSSGQGGPYNEQFF
-,TRBJ1-1,TRBV6-2/TRBV6-3,CASSYSRGAQTEAFF
-,TRBJ2-3,TRBV20-1,CSASGMGSTQYF
TRBD2,TRBJ2-5,TRBV12-3/TRBV12-4,CASRRGDQETQYF
-,TRBJ2-3,TRBV5-1,CASSLEAQGFTDTQYF
-,TRBJ2-7,TRBV4-2,CASSPRLRESYEQYF
TRBD1,TRBJ1-2,TRBV24-1,CATSDYRGRNYGYTF
TRBD1,TRBJ2-7,TRBV4-3,CASSQEILQGVSYEQYF
TRBD1,TRBJ2-7,TRBV7-2,CASRGQTGGSYEQYF
-,TRBJ1-3,TRBV7-2,CASSLVGDRYSGNTIYF
-,TRBJ2-1,TRBV4-3,CASSQSVLGPGDEQFF
-,TRBJ1-4,TRBV5-1,CASSLAPGGGDEKLFF
-,TRBJ2-7,TRBV5-1,CASSPSGVEQYF
TRBD2,TRBJ2-1,TRBV7-2,CASSGGGQGTYNEQFF